This TCR beta chain was obtained from a study of T cells in Graves' hyperthyroidism and ophthalmopathy. Germline CDR1 is KGHDR and CDR2 is SFDVKD. The CDR3 runs to 15 residues. Trimming shortened V by 0 bases and J by 2 bases, and 8 bases separated the two germline ends. Researchers amplified the TCR beta CDR3 regions from RNA transcripts. TCR CDR3 underwent first-round RT-PCR with the HTBI primer set. TCRdb re-called the multiplex PCR reads with MiXCR, one entry per CDR3 protein. The table lists around 700,000 distinct CDR3 sequences, over 15% of them singletons, with roughly 17% in the top ten. This clonotype was counted ten times or more. Newly diagnosed hyperthyroidism, duration under 2 months, in patients aged 18 to 65.

Sequencing used blood. The chain joins TRBV24-1 to TRBJ2-3; D is uncertain. The sequence derives from a woman aged 45-65 years with Graves' hyperthyroidism that later progressed to Graves' ophthalmopathy. This chain's CDR3 is CATSDLQKDTDTQYF. The DNA for the CDR3 is TGTGCCACCAGTGATTTGCAAAAGGACACAGATACGCAGTATTTT.